This entry lists 23 T cell receptor beta chains sequenced from one sample in a study of CD8 T cells in ankylosing spondylitis (dated by TCRdb to between 2016 and 2019). The library was prepared using 5' RACE. TCRdb lists the instrument as Illumina HiSeq 2500. TCRdb trimmed public reads at Q25 via fastp, called clones via MiXCR and kept in-frame beta chains. Each CDR3 protein gets just one entry, which takes the most common genes and DNA from the rows behind it. Counted in this sample were about 150,000 distinct CDR3 sequences; approximately 44% of them appeared once. The ten most abundant clones make up about 15% of the sample. Sequencing used synovial fluid, either unsorted or a sorted T cell fraction (not recorded which). These receptors were taken from a male donor with ankylosing spondylitis.

The chain uses TRBV15 and TRBJ2-7; D not certain. CDR1 is LNHNV, CDR2 YYDKDF, per germline (reference sequence). This CDR3 is 15 amino acids long. The V end was cut by 2 bases, the J end by 3 bases, with 14 bases between. CDR3 sequence (DNA): TGTGCCACCAGCAGATCCCCCCTGGGGTACTACGAGCAGTACTTC. Its protein is CATSRSPLGYYEQYF.

The CDR3 bases are TGTGCCAGCAGCTTACAGCGGGGCCACAATGAGCAGTTCTTC. It yields the protein CASSLQRGHNEQFF. This chain joins TRBV5-4 and TRBJ2-1; 7 bases fit TRBD2. V gave up 2 bases and J gave up 5 bases; unmatched junction bases: 4. The CDR3 has 14 amino acids. Germline-derived CDR1 and CDR2 are SGHNT and YYREEE (reference sequence).

This clonotype was recorded a few times. The rearrangement links TRBV6-2 or TRBV6-3 to TRBJ2-3, with D perhaps matching TRBD2 (5 bases). Germline lookup yields CDR1 MNHEY and CDR2 SVGEGT. Trimming left V 7 bases short and J 3 bases short, with 35 bases between. The CDR3 length is 21 residues. This CDR3 is CASTTPPALGAAPLLTDTQYF. CDR3 bases: TGTGCCAGCACCACCCCCCCCGCACTGGGAGCGGCCCCGCTTTTGACAGATACGCAGTATTTT.

The chain employs TRBV2 and TRBJ2-4; D remains ambiguous. V lost 5 bases and J 9 bases, leaving 23 bases between the germline ends. The CDR3 consists of 16 residues. The germline V gene encodes CDR1 SNHLY and CDR2 FYNNEI. The CDR3 bases are TGTGCCAGCAGTACCACTTCGGCACCTCCCTGGGTCATTCAGTACTTC. Its protein is CASSTTSAPPWVIQYF.

This clonotype was recorded once. The chain recombines TRBV5-1 with TRBJ2-3, with 7 bases lining up with TRBD2. V gave up 2 bases and J gave up 2 bases; unmatched junction bases: 2. The CDR3 sequence is 14 residues long. Germline V gene lookup returns CDR1 SGHRS and CDR2 YFSETQ. The CDR3 sequence is CASSLAGPTDTQYF. CDR3 nucleotides: TGCGCCAGCAGCTTAGCGGGGCCCACAGATACGCAGTATTTT.

A single count supports this clonotype. The rearrangement uses TRBV4-1 and TRBJ2-7; 14 bases are a match to TRBD2. CDR1 and CDR2 (germline): MGHRA, YSYEKL. With V trimmed by 5 bases and J by 3 bases, 6 bases remained unmatched. This CDR3 region has 16 residues. CDR3 residues: CASSSGLAGGHYEQYF. CDR3 sequence (DNA): TGCGCCAGCAGCTCAGGACTAGCGGGAGGCCACTACGAGCAGTACTTC.

V is TRBV5-1 and J is TRBJ2-3; the match to TRBD1 covers 7 bases. Trimming at V came to 2 bases and at J to 4 bases, leaving 7 bases not matched to a gene. Looked up from germline, CDR1 is SGHRS and CDR2 is YFSETQ. This CDR3 comprises 15 residues. CDR3 loop: CASSFDDDRADTQYF. In DNA, the CDR3 is TGCGCCAGCAGCTTCGACGATGACAGGGCAGATACGCAGTATTTT.

As for this clonotype: The junction does not match germline at one end; this may be a read error. The rearrangement joins TRBV7-9 to TRBJ1-1; no firm D call. This CDR3 has 12 amino acids. Germline-derived CDR1 and CDR2 are SEHNR and FQNEAQ (reference sequence). The CDR3 DNA reads TGTGCCAGCAGCTTACCTCAGAGCCCTCTCCCCTTT. Translated, it gives CASSLPQSPLPF. The complete variable domain, with remaining parts taken from reference TRBV7-9 and TRBJ1-1, reads DTGVSQNPRHKITKRGQNVTFRCDPISEHNRLYWYRQTLGQGPEFLTYFQNEAQLEKSRLLSDRFSAERPKGSFSTLEIQRTEQGDSAMYLCASSLPQSPLPFGQGTRLTVV.

The rearrangement joins TRBV24-1 to TRBJ2-1; D might be TRBD1 (5 bases). Germline V lookup: CDR1 KGHDR, CDR2 SFDVKD. The V end was cut by 9 bases, the J end by 0 bases, with 11 bases between. CDR3 length: 14 amino acids. For the CDR3, the DNA is TGTGCCACCTCCCAGGGATACTCCTACAATGAGCAGTTCTTC. Its translation: CATSQGYSYNEQFF.

V and J are TRBV10-3 and TRBJ1-1; 7 nucleotides agree with TRBD1. The CDR3 runs to 15 residues. Germline V gives CDR1 ENHRY, CDR2 SYGVKD. Trimming removed 6 bases from V and 5 bases from J; junction bases left unmatched: 12. CDR3 coding DNA: TGTGCCATCAGGCAGGGGGTCGTGAGTAGTACTGAAGCTTTCTTT. Protein sequence: CAIRQGVVSSTEAFF.

The rearrangement uses TRBV28 and TRBJ1-4; TRBD1 matches 7 bases. Germline loops: CDR1 MDHEN, CDR2 SYDVKM. This CDR3 is 12 amino acids long. The V and J ends lost 8 bases and 6 bases, in that order; junction bases with no gene match: 3. The CDR3 loop is CASRDSHEKLFF. The CDR3 DNA reads TGTGCCAGCCGGGACAGCCATGAAAAACTGTTTTTT.

The gene calls are TRBV12-5 and TRBJ1-5; TRBD1 is a possible D gene (5 bases). This CDR3 region has 18 residues. Germline V gene sequence: CDR1 LGHNT, CDR2 FRNRAP. V gave up 2 bases and J gave up 1 base, with 18 bases separating them. The DNA of the CDR3 is TGTGCTAGTGGTTTGATACGACAGATGGGTGCCAGCAATCAGCCCCAGCATTTT. Its translation: CASGLIRQMGASNQPQHF.

In this sample, this clonotype turned up a few times. The rearrangement uses TRBV12-3 or TRBV12-4 and TRBJ2-1, with D unclear. The V end lost 7 bases, the J end lost 7 bases, and 23 bases lay between the germline ends. The CDR3 is made up of 16 amino acids. CDR3 residues: CASITGSPEETNEQFF. For the CDR3, the DNA is TGTGCCAGCATCACCGGATCCCCCGAGGAAACAAATGAGCAGTTCTTC.

In its sample, this clonotype was seen a few times. The V call is TRBV6-1, the J call TRBJ2-7; D is unclear. CDR1 is MNHNS and CDR2 is SASEGT in the germline V gene. This CDR3 has 14 amino acids. Trimming left V 2 bases short and J 2 bases short, with 10 bases between. CDR3 coding DNA: TGTGCCAGCAGTGAAAGAGGATCCGCCTACGAGCAGTACTTC. Protein sequence: CASSERGSAYEQYF.

V gene TRBV7-9 combines with J gene TRBJ2-5, with TRBD2 matching 14 bases. There are 16 residues in the CDR3. V lost 5 bases, J lost 4 bases, and 6 bases stayed unmatched. Germline CDR1 SEHNR, CDR2 FQNEAQ (reference sequence). The CDR3 sequence: CASSLYGTSGRETQYF. Here the CDR3 DNA reads TGTGCCAGCAGCCTCTATGGGACTAGCGGGAGAGAGACCCAGTACTTC.

There are a few counts of this clonotype. The DNA for the CDR3 is TGTGCCAGCAGTTACTCGGGGGACCGGAGGAGTTATGGCTACACCTTC. Translation gives CASSYSGDRRSYGYTF. The chain uses TRBV6-5 and TRBJ1-2, with D possibly being TRBD1 (5 bases). This CDR3 spans 16 amino acids. Trimming stripped 0 bases from V and 5 bases from J, with 16 bases between. Germline V CDR1 and CDR2: MNHEY, SVGAGI.

This clonotype was recorded once. The rearrangement uses TRBV4-3 and TRBJ1-1, with a tentative D call TRBD1 (6 bases). Germline lookup yields CDR1 LGHNA and CDR2 YSLEER. The CDR3 extends over 14 amino acids. Trimming removed 3 bases from V and 7 bases from J, with 15 bases in between. The CDR3 here is CASSQADRRREAFF. The CDR3 coding sequence is TGCGCCAGCAGCCAGGCTGACAGGCGGCGTGAAGCTTTCTTT.

The chain recombines TRBV9 with TRBJ1-2; D gene ambiguous. The CDR3 has 13 amino acids. Germline assignment: CDR1 SGDLS and CDR2 YYNGEE. V dropped 0 bases and J dropped 2 bases, with 5 bases sitting between them. DNA of the CDR3: TGTGCCAGCAGCGTAGGGGAAAACTATGGCTACACCTTC. It encodes CASSVGENYGYTF.

This clonotype has a handful of counts. V usage is TRBV5-6 and J usage is TRBJ2-1; 7 bases are shared with TRBD2. Germline V gene sequence: CDR1 SGHDT, CDR2 YYEEEE. The junction had 3 bases not matched to a gene; V was cut back by 0 bases and J by 0 bases. The CDR3 consists of 16 residues. CDR3 sequence (DNA): TGTGCCAGCAGCTTGGCCGGCGGGAGCTCCTACAATGAGCAGTTCTTC. Residues: CASSLAGGSSYNEQFF.

The rearrangement links TRBV7-4 to TRBJ1-1; D not resolved. This CDR3 has 13 residues. Germline assignment: CDR1 SGHVT and CDR2 SQSDAQ. Trimming took off 3 bases at V and 6 bases at J, with 11 bases between the two ends. The CDR3 region is CASSLFSGAEAFF. CDR3 DNA sequence: TGTGCCAGCAGCTTGTTTAGTGGGGCTGAAGCTTTCTTT.

V is TRBV9 and J is TRBJ2-1, with D possibly being TRBD1 (5 bases). Germline CDR1 is SGDLS and CDR2 is YYNGEE. CDR3 length: 16 amino acids. V lost 1 base and J 4 bases, leaving 15 bases between the germline ends. CDR3: CASSVRPGMEYNEQFF. The CDR3 nucleotides are TGTGCCAGCAGCGTAAGGCCAGGGATGGAATACAATGAGCAGTTCTTC.

This clonotype has just one count. The CDR3 loop reads CASSLVSPPGRNNEQFF. CDR3 in DNA: TGTGCCAGCAGTTTAGTATCTCCCCCTGGGAGGAACAATGAGCAGTTCTTC. J is TRBJ2-1 and V is TRBV27, with D possibly matching TRBD2 (6 bases). V was cut by 2 bases and J by 5 bases, with 19 bases left in between. The CDR3 has 17 amino acids. Germline CDR1 reads MNHEY; CDR2 reads SMNVEV (reference sequence).

This clonotype was detected only once. The chain couples TRBV11-2 to TRBJ1-3; D call uncertain. V lost 5 bases, J lost 1 base, and 15 bases lay in between. The CDR3 loop spans 16 amino acids. The germline gives CDR1 SGHAT, CDR2 FQNNGV. CDR3 DNA sequence: TGTGCCAGCAGCCCCTGGGCAGTATGGTCTGGAAACACCATATATTTT. Translating it yields CASSPWAVWSGNTIYF.